The present entry profiles one TCR beta chain with its context. The antigen remains undetermined. The naive CD8 subset, CD45RO-negative cells positively selected for CCR7, excluded terminally differentiated effector memory CD45RA+ cells. The table came from immunoSEQ multiplex PCR; TCRdb's copy has only in-frame clones and leaves some out. There are 1.5 million to 2.5 million clones in the sample; about 95% occur only once, and around 1% lies in the top ten. This entry comes from a study of shared clonotypes between healthy human individuals. Regarding the study as a whole: The sampled material consisted only of blood, and tissue repertoires are likely to differ. Several donors showed sharing of roughly 5% of naive CD4 clonotypes. Sorted-subset sequencing was shown by rarefaction to be incomplete despite large depth.

The CDR3 spans 14 residues. Germline V CDR1 and CDR2: SGDLS, YYNGEE. V lost 4 bases, J lost 1 base, and 11 bases lay in between. This TCR was sampled from a man aged 18 to 29 in good health. Sequences were obtained from naive CD8+ T cells sorted from blood. This chain connects TRBV9 to TRBJ1-1; D is possibly TRBD1 (6 bases). The CDR3 here is CASSLRTENTEAFF. CDR3 in DNA: TGTGCCAGCAGCCTCAGGACAGAGAACACTGAAGCTTTCTTT.